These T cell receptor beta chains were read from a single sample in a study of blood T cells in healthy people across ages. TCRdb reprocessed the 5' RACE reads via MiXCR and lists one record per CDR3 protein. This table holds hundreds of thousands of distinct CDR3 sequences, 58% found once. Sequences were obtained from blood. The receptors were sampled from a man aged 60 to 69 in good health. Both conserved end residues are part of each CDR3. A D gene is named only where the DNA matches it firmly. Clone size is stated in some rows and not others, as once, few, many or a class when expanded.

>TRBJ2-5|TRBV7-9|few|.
TGTGCCAGCAGCTTACTGGACGGGCGGCAAGAGACCCAGTACTTC
CASSLLDGRQETQYF
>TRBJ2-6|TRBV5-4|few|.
TGTGCCAGCAGATTGGACGGCTCTGGGGCCAACGTCCTGACTTTC
CASRLDGSGANVLTF
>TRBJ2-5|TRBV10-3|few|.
TGTGCCATCAGTGTTAGGGAGCGGGAGACCCAGTACTTC
CAISVRERETQYF
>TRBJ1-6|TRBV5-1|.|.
TGCGCCAGCAGCCGCGACGCGGGCCTACGTAATTCACCCCTCCACTTT
CASSRDAGLRNSPLHF
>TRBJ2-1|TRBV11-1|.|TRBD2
TGTGCCAGCAGCTTAGGACTAGCGGGGGAAAGCTCCTACAATGAGCAGTTCTTC
CASSLGLAGESSYNEQFF
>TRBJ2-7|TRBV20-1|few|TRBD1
TGCAGTGCTAATAGCGCCGGGACAGGGGGAAACTACGAGCAGTACTTC
CSANSAGTGGNYEQYF
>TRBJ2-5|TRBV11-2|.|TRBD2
TGTGCCAGCAGCCTGGCAGGGACTAACTACCAAGAGACCCAGTACTTC
CASSLAGTNYQETQYF
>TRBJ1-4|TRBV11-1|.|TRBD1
TGTGCCAGCAGCGACAGGGTCGCTAATGAAAAACTGTTTTTT
CASSDRVANEKLFF
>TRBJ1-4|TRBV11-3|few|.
TGTGCCAGCAGCTTACAGGGGTGGAATGAAAAACTGTTTTTT
CASSLQGWNEKLFF
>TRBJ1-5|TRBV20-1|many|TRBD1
TGCAGTGCTATACAGGGGGCGGTGGACAATCAGCCCCAGCATTTT
CSAIQGAVDNQPQHF
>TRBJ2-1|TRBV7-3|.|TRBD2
TGTGTCAGCAGCCAGGGACTACACTCCTACAATGAGCAGTTCTTC
CVSSQGLHSYNEQFF
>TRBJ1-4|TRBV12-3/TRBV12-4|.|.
TGTGCCAGCAGCAGAGGACCGCTTAATGAAAAACTGTTTTTT
CASSRGPLNEKLFF
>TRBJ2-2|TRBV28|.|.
TGTGCCAGCACTCCTTGGGCAGGGAACACCGGGGAGCTGTTTTTT
CASTPWAGNTGELFF
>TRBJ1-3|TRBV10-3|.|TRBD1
TGTGCCATCAGCTTGGGACAGCACTCCTACATTACATCCACTCTTGGAAACACCATATATTTT
CAISLGQHSYITSTLGNTIYF
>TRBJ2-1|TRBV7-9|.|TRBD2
TGTGCCAGCAGCTTAAACCCAGCGGGGAGCTCCTACAATGAGCGGTTCTTC
CASSLNPAGSSYNERFF
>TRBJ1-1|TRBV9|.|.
TGTGCCAGCAGCGCCCGGGGGGAAATCTCTGAAGCTTTCTTT
CASSARGEISEAFF
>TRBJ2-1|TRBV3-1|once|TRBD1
TGTGCCAGCAGCCCTTGGACAGGACGCTACAATGAGCAGTTCTTC
CASSPWTGRYNEQFF
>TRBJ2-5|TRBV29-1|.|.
TGCAGCGTTGGCTTTGCGGGGCAGACCCAGTACTTC
CSVGFAGQTQYF
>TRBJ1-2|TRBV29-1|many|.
TGCAGCGTTGAAGATCCCAGTGACTTCTATGGCTACACCTTC
CSVEDPSDFYGYTF
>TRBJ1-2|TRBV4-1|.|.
TGCGCCAGCAGCCAAAACCACGGCAACTATGGCTACACCTTC
CASSQNHGNYGYTF
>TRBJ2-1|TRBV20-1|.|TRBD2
TGCAGTGCTAGATGGGCGGGGAGGGCCTACAATGAGCAGTTCTTC
CSARWAGRAYNEQFF
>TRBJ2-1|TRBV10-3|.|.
TGTGCCATCCAGGGGACGGGACCCTACGAGCAGTTCTTC
CAIQGTGPYEQFF
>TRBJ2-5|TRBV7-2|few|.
TGTGCCAGCAGCTTCCAAGGAGGATGGGGGCAGGCAGAGACCCAGTACTTC
CASSFQGGWGQAETQYF
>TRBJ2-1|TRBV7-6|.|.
TGTGTCAGCAGCTTAATGGCCGAGAGCTCCTACAATGAGCAGTTCTTC
CVSSLMAESSYNEQFF